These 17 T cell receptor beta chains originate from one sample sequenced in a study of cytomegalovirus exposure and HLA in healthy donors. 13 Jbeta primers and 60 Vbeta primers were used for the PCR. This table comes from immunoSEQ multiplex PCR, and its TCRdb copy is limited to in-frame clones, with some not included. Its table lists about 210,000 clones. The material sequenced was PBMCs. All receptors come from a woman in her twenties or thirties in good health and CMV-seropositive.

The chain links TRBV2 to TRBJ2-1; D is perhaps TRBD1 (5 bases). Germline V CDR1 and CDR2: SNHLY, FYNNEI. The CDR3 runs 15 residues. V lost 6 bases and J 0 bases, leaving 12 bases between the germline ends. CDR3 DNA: TGTGCCAGCAGGAGGTCAGGGATCTCCTACAATGAGCAGTTCTTC. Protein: CASRRSGISYNEQFF.

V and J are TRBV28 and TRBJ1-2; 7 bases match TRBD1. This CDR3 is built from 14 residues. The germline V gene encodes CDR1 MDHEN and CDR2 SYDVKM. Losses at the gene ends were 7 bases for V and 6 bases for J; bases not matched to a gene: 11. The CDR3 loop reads CASNGGGAWNGYTF. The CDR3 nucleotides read TGTGCCAGCAACGGAGGGGGCGCGTGGAATGGCTACACCTTC.

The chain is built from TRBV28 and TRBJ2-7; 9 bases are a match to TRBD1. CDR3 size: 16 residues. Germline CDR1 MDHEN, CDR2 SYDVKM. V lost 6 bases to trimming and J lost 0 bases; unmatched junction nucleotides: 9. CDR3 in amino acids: CASSQPPGQGSYEQYF. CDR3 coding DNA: TGTGCCAGCAGCCAACCTCCGGGACAGGGCTCCTACGAGCAGTACTTC.

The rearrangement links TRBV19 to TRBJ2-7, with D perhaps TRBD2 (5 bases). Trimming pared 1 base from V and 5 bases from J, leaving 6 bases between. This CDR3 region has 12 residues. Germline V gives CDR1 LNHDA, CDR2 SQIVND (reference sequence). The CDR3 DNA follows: TGTGCCAGTAGTATAGTCGGGAACGAGCAGTACTTC. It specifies CASSIVGNEQYF. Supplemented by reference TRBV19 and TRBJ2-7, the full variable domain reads DGGITQSPKYLFRKEGQNVTLSCEQNLNHDAMYWYRQDPGQGLRLIYYSQIVNDFQKGDIAEGYSVSREKKESFPLTVTSAQKNPTAFYLCASSIVGNEQYFGPGTRLTVT.

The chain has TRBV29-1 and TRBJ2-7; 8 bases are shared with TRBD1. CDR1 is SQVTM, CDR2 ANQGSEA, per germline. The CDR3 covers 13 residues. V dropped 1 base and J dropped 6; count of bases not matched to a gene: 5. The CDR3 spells CSVEGRQGSEQYF. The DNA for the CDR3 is TGCAGCGTTGAAGGGAGACAGGGGAGCGAGCAGTACTTC.

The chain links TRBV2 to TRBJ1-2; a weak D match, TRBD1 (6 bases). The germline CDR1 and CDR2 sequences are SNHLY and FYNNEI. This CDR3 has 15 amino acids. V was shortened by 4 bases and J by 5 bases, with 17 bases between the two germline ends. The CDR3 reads CASSGSWDIIYGYTF. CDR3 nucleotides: TGTGCCAGCAGTGGTAGTTGGGACATCATATATGGCTACACCTTC.

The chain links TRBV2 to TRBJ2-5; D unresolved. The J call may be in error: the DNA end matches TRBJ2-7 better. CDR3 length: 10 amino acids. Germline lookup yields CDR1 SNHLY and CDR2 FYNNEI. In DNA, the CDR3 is TGTGCCAGCGGAGACTACGAGCAGTACTTC. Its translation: CASGDYEQYF.

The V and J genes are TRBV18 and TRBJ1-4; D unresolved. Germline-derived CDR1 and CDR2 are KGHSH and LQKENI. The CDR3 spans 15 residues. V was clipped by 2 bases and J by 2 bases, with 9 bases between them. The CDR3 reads CASSPWANTNEKLFF. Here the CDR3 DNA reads TGTGCCAGCTCACCATGGGCAAACACTAATGAAAAACTGTTTTTT.

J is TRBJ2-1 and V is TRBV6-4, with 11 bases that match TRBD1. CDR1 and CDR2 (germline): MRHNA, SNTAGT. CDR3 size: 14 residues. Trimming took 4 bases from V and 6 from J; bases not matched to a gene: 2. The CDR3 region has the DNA TGTGCCAGCAGTGCGGGACAGGGGGGCAATGAGCAGTTCTTC. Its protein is CASSAGQGGNEQFF.

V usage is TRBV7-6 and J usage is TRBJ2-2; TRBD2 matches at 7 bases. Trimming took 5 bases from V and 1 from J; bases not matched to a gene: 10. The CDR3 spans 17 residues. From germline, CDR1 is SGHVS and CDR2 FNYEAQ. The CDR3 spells CASSPSSGTKNTGELFF. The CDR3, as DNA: TGTGCCAGCAGCCCGAGCAGCGGGACGAAGAACACCGGGGAGCTGTTTTTT.

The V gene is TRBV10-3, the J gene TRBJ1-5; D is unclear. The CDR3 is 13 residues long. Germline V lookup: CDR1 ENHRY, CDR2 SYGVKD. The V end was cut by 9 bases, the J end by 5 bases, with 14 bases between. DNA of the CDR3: TGTGCCATTTCTCAAGCCCCCGATCAGCCCCAGCATTTT. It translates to CAISQAPDQPQHF.

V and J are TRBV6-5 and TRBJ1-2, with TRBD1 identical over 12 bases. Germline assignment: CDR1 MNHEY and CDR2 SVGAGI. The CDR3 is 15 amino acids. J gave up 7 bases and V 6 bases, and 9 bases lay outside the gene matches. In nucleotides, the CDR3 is TGTGCCAGCAGCCCTACTGGGACAGGGGGCTTTGGCTACACCTTC. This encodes CASSPTGTGGFGYTF.

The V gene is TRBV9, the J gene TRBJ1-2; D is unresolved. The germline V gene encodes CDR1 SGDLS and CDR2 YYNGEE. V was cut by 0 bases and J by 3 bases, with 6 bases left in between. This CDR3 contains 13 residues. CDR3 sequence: CASSVGGHYGYTF. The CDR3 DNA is TGTGCCAGCAGCGTAGGCGGGCACTATGGCTACACCTTC.

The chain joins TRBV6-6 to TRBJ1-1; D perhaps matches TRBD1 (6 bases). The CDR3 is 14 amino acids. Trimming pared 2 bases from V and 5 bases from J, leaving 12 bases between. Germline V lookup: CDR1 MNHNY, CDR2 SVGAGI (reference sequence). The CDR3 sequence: CASSYPEGGTEAFF. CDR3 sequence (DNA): TGTGCCAGCAGTTACCCCGAAGGGGGTACTGAAGCTTTCTTT.

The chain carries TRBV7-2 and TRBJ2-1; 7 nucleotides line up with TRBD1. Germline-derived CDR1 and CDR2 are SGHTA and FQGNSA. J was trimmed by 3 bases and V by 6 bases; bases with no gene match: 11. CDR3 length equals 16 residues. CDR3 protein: CASRNPRDSNYNEQFF. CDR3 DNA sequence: TGTGCCAGCAGAAACCCTCGGGACAGTAACTACAATGAGCAGTTCTTC.

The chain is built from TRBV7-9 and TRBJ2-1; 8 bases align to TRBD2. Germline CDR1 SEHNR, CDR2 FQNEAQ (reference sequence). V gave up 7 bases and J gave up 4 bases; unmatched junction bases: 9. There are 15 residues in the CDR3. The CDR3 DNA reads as TGTGCCAGCATCGGACTAGCCTACATATACAATGAGCAGTTCTTC. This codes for CASIGLAYIYNEQFF.

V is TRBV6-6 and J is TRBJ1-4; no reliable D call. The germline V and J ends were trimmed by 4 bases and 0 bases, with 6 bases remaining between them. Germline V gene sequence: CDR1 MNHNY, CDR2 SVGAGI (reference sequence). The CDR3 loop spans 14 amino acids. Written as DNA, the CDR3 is TGTGCCAGCAGTTCCTTTGCAACTAATGAAAAACTGTTTTTT. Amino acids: CASSSFATNEKLFF.